A selection of T cell receptor beta chains follows, all from one sample in a study of T cells in Graves' hyperthyroidism and ophthalmopathy. TCRdb passed the multiplex PCR reads through MiXCR, listing each CDR3 protein once. This repertoire shows roughly 800,000 distinct CDR3 sequences, 38% found once; its top ten account for around 10%. Sequencing was done on a sample of blood. The receptors were gathered from a man aged 18 to 29 with Graves' hyperthyroidism. The CDR3 runs from the conserved cysteine through the conserved F or W. A D gene is named only where the DNA matches it firmly. A clone size is listed for some rows: how often the clone was seen (once, few, many), or a class if it is expanded.

cdr3_length: 14
d_call: -
v_call: TRBV20-1
j_call: TRBJ1-4
clone_size: -
cdr3_aa: CSARPHPANEKLFF
cdr3_nt: TGCAGTGCTAGACCGCACCCGGCTAATGAAAAACTGTTTTTT

cdr3_length: 16
d_call: -
v_call: TRBV7-8
j_call: TRBJ2-5
clone_size: once
cdr3_aa: CASSLGQANTGETQYF
cdr3_nt: TGTGCCAGCAGCTTGGGGCAGGCGAACACCGGGGAGACCCAGTACTTC

cdr3_length: 13
d_call: -
v_call: TRBV19
j_call: TRBJ1-1
clone_size: -
cdr3_aa: CASRNTPDTEAFF
cdr3_nt: TGTGCCAGTAGAAACACTCCGGACACTGAAGCTTTCTTT

cdr3_length: 13
d_call: TRBD2
v_call: TRBV10-3
j_call: TRBJ2-5
clone_size: many
cdr3_aa: CAMSREGRETQYF
cdr3_nt: TGTGCCATGTCACGGGAGGGCCGCGAGACCCAGTACTTC

cdr3_length: 13
d_call: -
v_call: TRBV19
j_call: TRBJ1-1
clone_size: few
cdr3_aa: CASNGSMNTEAFF
cdr3_nt: TGTGCCAGTAACGGAAGTATGAACACTGAAGCTTTCTTT

cdr3_length: 12
d_call: -
v_call: TRBV25-1
j_call: TRBJ1-1
clone_size: many
cdr3_aa: CASIHGNTEAFF
cdr3_nt: TGTGCCAGCATCCATGGTAACACTGAAGCTTTCTTT

cdr3_length: 16
d_call: TRBD1
v_call: TRBV25-1
j_call: TRBJ2-5
clone_size: -
cdr3_aa: CASSPWTGGVQETQYF
cdr3_nt: TGTGCCAGTAGTCCCTGGACAGGGGGTGTCCAAGAGACCCAGTACTTC

cdr3_length: 14
d_call: -
v_call: TRBV19
j_call: TRBJ1-1
clone_size: many
cdr3_aa: CASSITGPNTEAFF
cdr3_nt: TGTGCCAGTAGTATTACAGGGCCGAACACTGAAGCTTTCTTT

cdr3_length: 16
d_call: -
v_call: TRBV5-6
j_call: TRBJ2-7
clone_size: few
cdr3_aa: CASSAEQLTGLYEQYF
cdr3_nt: TGTGCCAGCAGCGCGGAGCAACTGACAGGACTCTACGAGCAGTACTTC

cdr3_length: 14
d_call: -
v_call: TRBV19
j_call: TRBJ1-1
clone_size: -
cdr3_aa: CASSRPELNTEAFF
cdr3_nt: TGTGCCAGTAGTAGACCAGAGTTGAACACTGAAGCTTTCTTT

cdr3_length: 11
d_call: -
v_call: TRBV29-1
j_call: TRBJ2-7
clone_size: -
cdr3_aa: CRVRGGYEQYF
cdr3_nt: TGCAGAGTGAGAGGGGGCTACGAGCAGTACTTC

cdr3_length: 16
d_call: -
v_call: TRBV5-1
j_call: TRBJ2-2
clone_size: -
cdr3_aa: CASSLAGFLNTGELFF
cdr3_nt: TGCGCCAGCAGCTTGGCAGGGTTCCTGAACACCGGGGAGCTGTTTTTT

cdr3_length: 11
d_call: -
v_call: TRBV25-1
j_call: TRBJ1-5
clone_size: -
cdr3_aa: CAAGLNQPQHF
cdr3_nt: TGTGCAGCGGGGCTCAATCAGCCCCAGCATTTT

cdr3_length: 14
d_call: TRBD2
v_call: TRBV7-9
j_call: TRBJ2-2
clone_size: many
cdr3_aa: CASSYGGTRGELFF
cdr3_nt: TGTGCCAGCAGCTACGGCGGGACTAGAGGGGAGCTGTTTTTT

cdr3_length: 14
d_call: -
v_call: TRBV5-1
j_call: TRBJ1-5
clone_size: many
cdr3_aa: CASSLEGRGQPQHF
cdr3_nt: TGCGCCAGCAGCTTGGAAGGCAGGGGACAGCCCCAGCATTTT

cdr3_length: 14
d_call: -
v_call: TRBV9
j_call: TRBJ2-2
clone_size: few
cdr3_aa: CASSGDANTGELFF
cdr3_nt: TGTGCCAGCAGCGGAGACGCGAACACCGGGGAGCTGTTTTTT

cdr3_length: 13
d_call: -
v_call: TRBV12-3/TRBV12-4
j_call: TRBJ1-5
clone_size: -
cdr3_aa: CASRGPVGQPQHF
cdr3_nt: TGTGCCAGCAGGGGACCGGTCGGTCAGCCCCAGCATTTT

cdr3_length: 18
d_call: TRBD1
v_call: TRBV20-1
j_call: TRBJ1-6
clone_size: few
cdr3_aa: CSAQGAGKGLSYNSPLHF
cdr3_nt: TGCAGTGCTCAGGGGGCAGGGAAGGGGCTATCGTATAATTCACCCCTCCACTTT

cdr3_length: 15
d_call: TRBD1
v_call: TRBV19
j_call: TRBJ1-1
clone_size: -
cdr3_aa: CASSPNTGVNTEAFF
cdr3_nt: TGTGCCAGTAGTCCCAATACAGGGGTTAACACTGAAGCTTTCTTT

cdr3_length: 14
d_call: -
v_call: TRBV27
j_call: TRBJ1-6
clone_size: -
cdr3_aa: CASSLSRGSSPLHF
cdr3_nt: TGTGCCAGCAGTTTATCGAGGGGTAGTTCACCCCTCCACTTT

cdr3_length: 19
d_call: -
v_call: TRBV5-1
j_call: TRBJ1-1
clone_size: few
cdr3_aa: CASPPTLWGYTSLSTEAFF
cdr3_nt: TGTGCCAGCCCCCCGACATTGTGGGGCTATACTAGTCTGAGCACTGAAGCTTTCTTT

cdr3_length: 14
d_call: TRBD1
v_call: TRBV11-1
j_call: TRBJ2-7
clone_size: -
cdr3_aa: CASSDRRTGEKWYF
cdr3_nt: TGTGCCAGCAGCGATCGGAGGACAGGGGAGAAATGGTACTTC

cdr3_length: 15
d_call: TRBD2
v_call: TRBV20-1
j_call: TRBJ2-7
clone_size: few
cdr3_aa: CSAPGRGGWGYEQYF
cdr3_nt: TGCAGTGCCCCTGGCCGCGGGGGGTGGGGCTACGAGCAGTACTTC